Listed below are T cell receptor beta chains from one sample, sequenced in a study of blood T cell repertoires in COVID-19. TCRdb's table, derived via immunoSEQ multiplex PCR, lists solely in-frame clones and lacks some. The sample shows approximately 180,000 clones, 82% of them seen only once. Sequencing was carried out using PBMCs or T cells enriched from blood (not recorded which). The receptors stem from a woman in her sixties or seventies with acute COVID-19. Each CDR3 is given with its conserved first and last residue. D genes are given only for firm matches. Size is stated for part of the rows, as once, few or many counts, or as a class when the clone is expanded.

V: TRBV5-1; D: TRBD1; J: TRBJ1-5; length: 15; size: -; CDR3: CASSLGTGGFQPQHF; DNA: TGCGCCAGCAGCTTGGGGACAGGGGGCTTTCAGCCCCAGCATTTT
V: TRBV28; D: TRBD1; J: TRBJ1-6; length: 14; size: once; CDR3: CASSGGTGNSPLHF; DNA: TGTGCCAGCAGTGGGGGGACAGGGAATTCACCCCTCCACTTT
V: TRBV5-8; D: TRBD1; J: TRBJ2-7; length: 15; size: -; CDR3: CASTPIGGRPYEQYF; DNA: TGTGCCAGCACCCCAATAGGGGGCCGGCCCTACGAGCAGTACTTC
V: TRBV12-3/TRBV12-4; D: TRBD1; J: TRBJ2-1; length: 13; size: -; CDR3: CASQGQGVNEQFF; DNA: TGTGCCAGCCAGGGACAGGGGGTGAATGAGCAGTTCTTC
V: TRBV21-1; D: -; J: TRBJ1-5; length: 19; size: few; CDR3: CASSKTIHRVDYSNQPQHF; DNA: TGTGCCAGCAGCAAAACTATTCACCGAGTGGACTATAGCAATCAGCCCCAGCATTTT
V: TRBV6-5; D: TRBD1; J: TRBJ2-1; length: 16; size: -; CDR3: CASSYSDRVTNNEQFF; DNA: TGTGCCAGCAGTTACTCCGACAGGGTTACCAACAATGAGCAGTTCTTC
V: TRBV6-5; D: -; J: TRBJ1-2; length: 13; size: -; CDR3: CASSSRVGYGYTF; DNA: TGTGCCAGCAGTTCGCGGGTGGGCTATGGCTACACCTTC
V: TRBV10-2; D: -; J: TRBJ1-6; length: 13; size: -; CDR3: CASSEPDNSPLHF; DNA: TGCGCCAGCAGTGAGCCTGATAATTCACCCCTCCACTTT
V: TRBV19; D: TRBD2; J: TRBJ2-1; length: 20; size: -; CDR3: CASSTAPAGVIKDSYNEQFF; DNA: TGTGCCAGTAGCACCGCACCGGCGGGAGTAATAAAAGACTCCTACAATGAGCAGTTCTTC
V: TRBV6-5; D: -; J: TRBJ1-5; length: 13; size: -; CDR3: CASPEHLNQPQHF; DNA: TGTGCCAGCCCCGAACACCTGAATCAGCCCCAGCATTTT
V: TRBV5-1; D: TRBD2; J: TRBJ2-1; length: 18; size: -; CDR3: CASSLGGSGIGSYNEQFF; DNA: TGCGCCAGCAGCTTGGGGGGTAGCGGGATTGGCTCCTACAATGAGCAGTTCTTC
V: TRBV4-2; D: -; J: TRBJ1-2; length: 17; size: -; CDR3: CASSLNSGELRKGGYTF; DNA: TGTGCCAGCAGCCTCAACTCCGGGGAGTTACGGAAGGGAGGCTACACCTTC
V: TRBV27; D: TRBD1; J: TRBJ1-1; length: 13; size: medium-sized; CDR3: CASHPGQGNAAFF; DNA: TGTGCCAGCCATCCGGGACAGGGGAACGCAGCTTTCTTT
V: TRBV29-1; D: -; J: TRBJ1-2; length: 11; size: -; CDR3: CSVARRDGYTF; DNA: TGCAGCGTGGCCCGTCGGGATGGCTACACCTTC
V: TRBV2; D: -; J: TRBJ1-5; length: 14; size: few; CDR3: CASTTDYEAQPQHF; DNA: TGTGCCAGCACTACTGACTATGAGGCTCAGCCCCAGCATTTT
V: TRBV7-2; D: TRBD1; J: TRBJ1-2; length: 15; size: few; CDR3: CASSPTGGSNYGYTF; DNA: TGTGCCAGCAGCCCGACAGGGGGGAGCAACTATGGCTACACCTTC
V: TRBV10-2; D: -; J: TRBJ1-3; length: 15; size: -; CDR3: CASRDGEFSGNTIYF; DNA: TGCGCCAGCAGGGACGGGGAGTTCTCTGGAAACACCATATATTTT
V: TRBV7-9; D: -; J: TRBJ1-4; length: 15; size: -; CDR3: CASSLGWQGIGKLFF; DNA: TGTGCCAGCAGCTTAGGCTGGCAGGGTATCGGAAAACTGTTTTTT
V: TRBV3-1/TRBV3-2; D: -; J: TRBJ1-1; length: 15; size: -; CDR3: CASSQGGQTNTEAFF; DNA: TGTGCCAGCAGCCAAGGTGGACAGACGAACACTGAAGCTTTCTTT
V: TRBV19; D: TRBD1; J: TRBJ1-4; length: 14; size: few; CDR3: CASSKGAFNEKLFF; DNA: TGTGCCAGTAGCAAGGGGGCTTTTAATGAAAAACTGTTTTTT
V: TRBV7-2; D: -; J: TRBJ1-1; length: 14; size: -; CDR3: CASSLARKRTEAFF; DNA: TGTGCCAGCAGCTTAGCGAGGAAAAGGACTGAAGCTTTCTTT
V: TRBV4-3; D: -; J: TRBJ1-5; length: 13; size: -; CDR3: CASSLSLDQPQHF; DNA: TGCGCCAGCAGCCTCTCTCTAGATCAGCCCCAGCATTTT
V: TRBV9; D: -; J: TRBJ1-3; length: 14; size: once; CDR3: CASSVESSGNTIYF; DNA: TGTGCCAGCAGCGTAGAGAGCTCTGGAAACACCATATATTTT
V: TRBV30; D: TRBD2; J: TRBJ2-1; length: 17; size: once; CDR3: CAWSGHSGRAAYNEQFF; DNA: TGTGCCTGGAGTGGGCATAGCGGGAGGGCCGCCTACAATGAGCAGTTCTTC
V: TRBV10-3; D: TRBD2; J: TRBJ2-1; length: 16; size: few; CDR3: CAPGLAGGYSYNEQFF; DNA: TGTGCCCCGGGACTAGCGGGGGGGTATTCCTACAATGAGCAGTTCTTC
V: TRBV6-5; D: TRBD1; J: TRBJ2-2; length: 15; size: -; CDR3: CASSRGQGLGGELFF; DNA: TGTGCCAGCAGCCGCGGACAGGGTTTAGGCGGGGAGCTGTTTTTT
V: TRBV4-3; D: -; J: TRBJ1-5; length: 15; size: -; CDR3: CASSQDSFSNQPQHF; DNA: TGCGCCAGCAGCCAAGATTCCTTTAGCAATCAGCCCCAGCATTTT
V: TRBV5-6; D: TRBD1; J: TRBJ1-1; length: 17; size: -; CDR3: CASSLDGTGLMNTEAFF; DNA: TGTGCCAGCAGCTTGGACGGGACAGGCCTCATGAACACTGAAGCTTTCTTT
V: TRBV4-2; D: TRBD1; J: TRBJ2-7; length: 15; size: -; CDR3: CASSHGNRGAYEQYF; DNA: TGTGCCAGCAGCCATGGCAACAGGGGGGCCTACGAGCAGTACTTC
V: TRBV9; D: -; J: TRBJ2-1; length: 16; size: -; CDR3: CASSVAGLSSYNEQFF; DNA: TGTGCCAGCAGCGTCGCGGGCCTGAGCTCCTACAATGAGCAGTTCTTC
V: TRBV15; D: TRBD1; J: TRBJ2-5; length: 16; size: -; CDR3: CATSRDPGQGVGTQYF; DNA: TGTGCCACCAGCAGAGATCCAGGACAGGGGGTGGGGACCCAGTACTTC
V: TRBV7-9; D: TRBD1; J: TRBJ1-5; length: 14; size: -; CDR3: CASSPGQGSQPQHF; DNA: TGTGCCAGCAGCCCGGGACAGGGGTCTCAGCCCCAGCATTTT
V: TRBV27; D: -; J: TRBJ1-1; length: 13; size: -; CDR3: CASSFGGVTEAFF; DNA: TGTGCCAGCAGTTTCGGCGGGGTCACTGAAGCTTTCTTT
V: TRBV27; D: -; J: TRBJ1-3; length: 17; size: -; CDR3: CASSLGPFFSSGNTIYF; DNA: TGTGCCAGCAGTCTGGGGCCGTTCTTTAGCTCTGGAAACACCATATATTTT
V: TRBV5-1; D: TRBD1; J: TRBJ1-4; length: 16; size: -; CDR3: CASSWRQGIVGEKLFF; DNA: TGCGCCAGCAGCTGGCGACAGGGGATCGTTGGGGAAAAACTGTTTTTT
V: TRBV5-1; D: TRBD2; J: TRBJ2-3; length: 15; size: -; CDR3: CASSLIGRDTDTQYF; DNA: TGCGCCAGCAGCTTGATCGGGAGGGATACAGATACGCAGTATTTT
V: TRBV5-1; D: -; J: TRBJ2-2; length: 14; size: -; CDR3: CASSSYTSTGELFF; DNA: TGCGCCAGCAGCTCCTACACTAGCACCGGGGAGCTGTTTTTT
V: TRBV25-1; D: TRBD1; J: TRBJ2-7; length: 14; size: once; CDR3: CASTSGTGVYEQYF; DNA: TGTGCCAGCACCTCAGGGACAGGGGTCTACGAGCAGTACTTC
V: TRBV3-1/TRBV3-2; D: -; J: TRBJ1-1; length: 11; size: -; CDR3: CASQGHTEAFF; DNA: TGTGCCAGCCAGGGTCACACTGAAGCTTTCTTT
V: TRBV20-1; D: -; J: TRBJ2-3; length: 14; size: -; CDR3: CSASPGDGTDTQYF; DNA: TGCAGTGCTAGTCCGGGAGATGGCACAGATACGCAGTATTTT
V: TRBV19; D: TRBD1; J: TRBJ1-6; length: 16; size: few; CDR3: CASSITDRGRGSPLHF; DNA: TGTGCCAGTAGTATCACGGACAGGGGGAGGGGTTCACCCCTCCACTTT
V: TRBV2; D: TRBD1; J: TRBJ2-5; length: 14; size: -; CDR3: CASSVTGVVETQYF; DNA: TGTGCCAGCAGTGTCACAGGGGTTGTGGAGACCCAGTACTTC
V: TRBV19; D: -; J: TRBJ1-4; length: 14; size: once; CDR3: CASSIGQPNEKLFF; DNA: TGTGCCAGTAGTATCGGACAGCCCAATGAAAAACTGTTTTTT
V: TRBV5-1; D: -; J: TRBJ1-3; length: 15; size: once; CDR3: CASSLGQFSGNTIYF; DNA: TGCGCCAGCAGCTTGGGACAGTTCTCTGGAAACACCATATATTTT
V: TRBV27; D: -; J: TRBJ1-4; length: 16; size: -; CDR3: CASKVIGQGANEKLFF; DNA: TGTGCCAGCAAAGTAATCGGGCAGGGTGCCAATGAAAAACTGTTTTTT
V: TRBV18; D: -; J: TRBJ2-1; length: 13; size: -; CDR3: CASFTTSGESRFF; DNA: TGTGCCAGCTTCACCACATCGGGGGAGTCGCGGTTCTTC
V: TRBV5-1; D: -; J: TRBJ2-1; length: 17; size: -; CDR3: CASSLAVSRVGGNEQFF; DNA: TGCGCCAGCAGCTTGGCAGTTAGCAGAGTGGGGGGCAATGAGCAGTTCTTC
V: TRBV19; D: -; J: TRBJ1-2; length: 15; size: once; CDR3: CASSFPGLNNYGYTF; DNA: TGTGCCAGTAGCTTCCCGGGACTCAACAACTATGGCTACACCTTC
V: TRBV30; D: -; J: TRBJ1-6; length: 15; size: -; CDR3: CAWSVQYSVNSPLHF; DNA: TGTGCCTGGAGTGTACAGTACAGTGTGAATTCACCCCTCCACTTT
V: TRBV7-9; D: -; J: TRBJ1-1; length: 16; size: -; CDR3: CASSSLDRPMNTEAFF; DNA: TGTGCCAGCAGCTCCCTAGACAGACCCATGAACACTGAAGCTTTCTTT
V: TRBV14; D: -; J: TRBJ2-2; length: 18; size: -; CDR3: CASSQDWAAAKNTGELFF; DNA: TGTGCCAGCAGCCAAGATTGGGCCGCCGCAAAGAACACCGGGGAGCTGTTTTTT
V: TRBV18; D: -; J: TRBJ2-2; length: 14; size: once; CDR3: CASSPLPRAGELFF; DNA: TGTGCCAGCTCACCACTACCACGGGCCGGGGAGCTGTTTTTT
V: TRBV5-4; D: TRBD1; J: TRBJ1-3; length: 16; size: -; CDR3: CASSLGTGGAGNTIYF; DNA: TGTGCCAGCAGCTTGGGGACAGGGGGCGCAGGAAACACCATATATTTT
V: TRBV19; D: TRBD1; J: TRBJ1-4; length: 16; size: once; CDR3: CASRNRGRGTNEKLFF; DNA: TGTGCCAGTAGGAACAGGGGGCGCGGAACTAATGAAAAACTGTTTTTT
V: TRBV30; D: -; J: TRBJ1-3; length: 17; size: once; CDR3: CAWSVRAGWDRGNTIYF; DNA: TGTGCCTGGAGTGTGAGGGCCGGTTGGGATCGTGGAAACACCATATATTTT
V: TRBV5-1; D: TRBD1; J: TRBJ2-7; length: 14; size: once; CDR3: CASGTGQGPYEQYF; DNA: TGCGCCAGCGGAACGGGACAGGGTCCCTACGAGCAGTACTTC
V: TRBV2; D: TRBD1; J: TRBJ1-1; length: 15; size: few; CDR3: CASRIQGRMNTEAFF; DNA: TGTGCCAGCAGAATACAGGGGAGGATGAACACTGAAGCTTTCTTT
V: TRBV11-2; D: -; J: TRBJ1-1; length: 12; size: once; CDR3: CASSLSESEAFF; DNA: TGTGCCAGCAGCCTGTCGGAGTCTGAAGCTTTCTTT